The 20 T cell receptor beta chains presented below share a single source sample, sequenced in a study of cytotoxic CD8 clonotypes in ibrutinib-treated CLL. This table comes from immunoSEQ multiplex PCR, and its TCRdb copy is limited to in-frame clones, with some not included. The table has 150,000 or so clones, about 80% seen once; the top ten hold 9.5% to 15%. The sample here was PBMCs, taken after 12 months of ibrutinib treatment. These receptors originate from a human donor with chronic lymphocytic leukemia.

The chain links TRBV5-4 to TRBJ2-5, with a possible D match to TRBD2 (6 bases). This CDR3 region has 15 residues. The ends were cut back, 0 bases at V and 1 base at J, with 10 bases in the middle. In germline, CDR1 is SGHNT, CDR2 YYREEE (reference sequence). As DNA, the CDR3 is TGTGCCAGCAGCTTGGTTGCGGGACGCCAAGAGACCCAGTACTTC. It codes for CASSLVAGRQETQYF.

The J gene is TRBJ1-2, the V gene TRBV7-6, with D perhaps TRBD1 (6 bases). The CDR3 spans 15 residues. V shed 5 bases and J shed 6 bases, with 19 bases lying between them. Germline CDR1 reads SGHVS; CDR2 reads FNYEAQ. The CDR3 is CASSGRDNSEDGYTF. In DNA form, the CDR3 reads TGTGCCAGCAGCGGCCGGGACAACAGCGAGGATGGCTACACCTTC.

The CDR3 DNA reads as TGTGCCAGCAGCGCGGGCTCTGGAAACACCATATATTTT. It translates to CASSAGSGNTIYF. V gene TRBV5-4 combines with J gene TRBJ1-3; D remains ambiguous. Germline values: CDR1 SGHNT, CDR2 YYREEE (reference sequence). There are 13 residues in the CDR3. The V gene lost 4 bases and the J gene lost 0 bases, with 5 bases spanning the gap.

The chain uses TRBV7-2 and TRBJ2-7; TRBD2 matches 7 bases. Germline lookup yields CDR1 SGHTA and CDR2 FQGNSA. The CDR3 covers 14 residues. V shed 1 base and J 4 bases; nucleotides not matched to a gene: 4. The CDR3 bases are TGTGCCAGCAGCTTAGGGGCGGGAGAGTACGAGCAGTACTTC. This sequence encodes CASSLGAGEYEQYF.

This clone was seen only once. The CDR3 protein is CASSQLNMNTEAFF. CDR3 coding DNA: TGTGCCAGCAGTCAGCTAAATATGAACACTGAAGCTTTCTTT. The genes are TRBV27 and TRBJ1-1, with D uncertain. Germline assignment: CDR1 MNHEY and CDR2 SMNVEV (reference sequence). The V and J ends lost 5 bases and 0 bases respectively, with 10 bases between them. The CDR3 has 14 residues.

V usage is TRBV5-4 and J usage is TRBJ1-4, with D tentatively TRBD1 (6 bases). Trimming left V 4 bases short and J 2 bases short, with 9 bases between. This CDR3 is 14 amino acids long. Germline CDR1 is SGHNT and CDR2 is YYREEE (reference sequence). This CDR3 reads CASSTGSTNEKLFF. DNA for the CDR3: TGTGCCAGCAGCACAGGGTCCACTAATGAAAAACTGTTTTTT.

The J gene is TRBJ2-7, the V gene TRBV10-3; D ambiguous. The germline V gene encodes CDR1 ENHRY and CDR2 SYGVKD. V lost 3 bases and J lost 3, with 12 bases in between. There are 14 residues in the CDR3. CDR3 amino acids: CAISEQPGSYEQYF. DNA for the CDR3: TGTGCCATCAGTGAACAGCCCGGAAGCTACGAGCAGTACTTC.

This clone was counted once. V is TRBV4-3 and J is TRBJ2-1; D is uncertain. Germline V gives CDR1 LGHNA, CDR2 YSLEER. This CDR3 has 17 residues. Trimming shortened V by 0 bases and J by 4 bases, and 16 bases separated the two germline ends. The CDR3 reads CASSQDSILKAYNEQFF. CDR3 sequence (DNA): TGCGCCAGCAGCCAAGATTCGATCTTAAAGGCATACAATGAGCAGTTCTTC.

The J gene is TRBJ1-4, the V gene TRBV9; D is uncertain. V was clipped by 6 bases and J by 0 bases, with 9 bases between them. This CDR3 has 14 residues. In germline, CDR1 is SGDLS, CDR2 YYNGEE. CDR3 amino acids: CASTSLATNEKLFF. The DNA of the CDR3 is TGTGCCAGCACTTCGCTCGCAACTAATGAAAAACTGTTTTTT.

This clone was recorded a few times. The gene calls are TRBV6-1 and TRBJ1-1; no reliable D call. Trimming shortened V by 8 bases and J by 0 bases, and 13 bases separated the two germline ends. From germline, CDR1 is MNHNS and CDR2 SASEGT. This CDR3 contains 14 residues. The CDR3 spells CASGPQAMNTEAFF. The CDR3 DNA reads as TGTGCCAGCGGCCCTCAGGCCATGAACACTGAAGCTTTCTTT.

The table lists this clone with a few counts. This chain uses TRBV19 with TRBJ2-1, with D perhaps TRBD2 (5 bases). CDR3 size: 13 residues. V dropped 4 bases and J dropped 7 bases, with 11 bases sitting between them. Per germline, CDR1 LNHDA and CDR2 SQIVND (reference sequence). The CDR3 region is CASSTLAQNEQFF. CDR3 bases: TGTGCCAGTAGTACTCTAGCACAGAATGAGCAGTTCTTC.

The CDR3 DNA reads as TGTGCCAGCTCACAAGAGCGGGAGGGTGCCTACGAGCAGTACTTC. This encodes CASSQEREGAYEQYF. The V call is TRBV18, the J call TRBJ2-7; TRBD2 matches 10 bases. In germline, CDR1 is KGHSH, CDR2 LQKENI. This CDR3 region has 15 residues. The V gene end was trimmed by 4 bases and the J gene end by 2 bases; junction bases not matched to a gene: 5.

This chain links TRBV6-4 with TRBJ1-1, with D hard to call. Germline V lookup: CDR1 MRHNA, CDR2 SNTAGT. The CDR3 extends over 15 amino acids. V was clipped by 4 bases and J by 4 bases, with 16 bases between them. CDR3 sequence (DNA): TGTGCCAGCAGTGCCATAGCCGGGCAGCCCACTGAAGCTTTCTTT. Its protein is CASSAIAGQPTEAFF.

This chain uses TRBV7-8 with TRBJ2-7; D is uncertain. CDR3 length: 17 residues. Trimming removed 4 bases from V and 7 bases from J, with 26 bases in between. Germline assignment: CDR1 SGHVS and CDR2 FQNEAQ. The CDR3 DNA follows: TGTGCCAGCAGCTGGAACCTGGCCCCGGATGGTTTGGAGGAGCAGTACTTC. Amino acids: CASSWNLAPDGLEEQYF.

The genes are TRBV7-9 and TRBJ1-2; D gene ambiguous. Between the trimmed V and J ends, which lost 7 bases and 0 bases, there was a span of 15 bases. The CDR3 has 15 residues. CDR1 SEHNR and CDR2 FQNEAQ come from the germline V gene (reference sequence). CDR3 in amino acids: CASTSYDEANYGYTF. The CDR3 DNA follows: TGTGCCAGCACCTCTTATGACGAAGCTAACTATGGCTACACCTTC.

The CDR3 loop reads CASSSFPGSKNEKLFF. The CDR3 DNA reads as TGTGCCAGCAGCTCCTTCCCAGGGTCAAAGAATGAAAAACTGTTTTTT. The chain recombines TRBV7-2 with TRBJ1-4; weak D call: TRBD1 (5 bases). The CDR3 contains 16 residues. V shed 4 bases and J shed 5 bases, with 17 bases lying between them. Per germline, CDR1 SGHTA and CDR2 FQGNSA.

This chain joins TRBV5-1 and TRBJ1-4; unclear D gene. Germline assignment: CDR1 SGHRS and CDR2 YFSETQ. The CDR3 spans 16 residues. V lost 0 bases and J lost 8, with 17 bases in between. The CDR3 DNA follows: TGCGCCAGCAGCTTGGGAGCCCGGAGCAGCGGCGAAAAACTGTTTTTT. Translation: CASSLGARSSGEKLFF.

This chain connects TRBV30 to TRBJ2-5, with D possibly TRBD2 on 5 matching bases. V lost 2 bases, J lost 4 bases, and 23 bases lay in between. Germline V gene data show CDR1 as GTSNPN and CDR2 as SVGIG (reference sequence). The CDR3 runs to 17 residues. CDR3 loop: CAWSRPTGIPRRETQYF. CDR3 nucleotides: TGTGCCTGGAGTCGACCAACCGGGATACCAAGGCGAGAGACCCAGTACTTC. The whole variable domain, filled in from reference TRBV30 and TRBJ2-5, reads SQTIHQWPATLVQPVGSPLSLECTVEGTSNPNLYWYRQAAGRGLQLLFYSVGIGQISSEVPQNLSASRPQDRQFILSSKKLLLSDSGFYLCAWSRPTGIPRRETQYFGPGTRLLVL.

The chain joins TRBV5-1 to TRBJ1-4, with a weak D call TRBD1 (6 bases). Germline CDR1 and CDR2: SGHRS and YFSETQ. V was shortened by 4 bases and J by 11 bases, with 18 bases between the two germline ends. This CDR3 is built from 14 residues. DNA for the CDR3: TGCGCCAGCAGCCCGGACAGCACGATTGGTAAACTGTTTTTT. This gives the protein CASSPDSTIGKLFF.

The chain couples TRBV5-4 to TRBJ2-5; D possibly corresponds to TRBD2 (5 bases). Looked up from germline, CDR1 is SGHNT and CDR2 is YYREEE (reference sequence). The CDR3 sequence is 15 residues long. The germline V and J ends were trimmed by 1 base and 2 bases, with 12 bases remaining between them. The CDR3 coding sequence is TGTGCCAGCAGCTTGCGGGGTGAAGGTCAAGAGACCCAGTACTTC. This gives the protein CASSLRGEGQETQYF.